This T cell receptor (beta chain) was identified during a study of shared T cell receptors in the human thymus. The count of this clone is one. This CDR3 has 13 residues. The germline V gene encodes CDR1 SGHDT and CDR2 YYEEEE. V lost 7 bases, J lost 8 bases, and 18 bases lay in between. The method was immunoSEQ multiplex PCR; TCRdb's version includes in-frame clones alone and lacks a portion of them. The sample yields some 760,000 clones, roughly 88% seen once. The data were also submitted as part of a second study, on human thymus T cells. That study reports: There were highly overlapping thymic repertoires among unrelated individuals, as related research reported.

The sequence derives from a girl under three years old with a congenital heart defect. The chain has TRBV5-6 and TRBJ1-2, with D possibly matching TRBD1 (6 bases). Sequenced material: thymocytes. The CDR3 loop is CASVPSPGVGYTF. DNA for the CDR3: TGTGCCAGCGTCCCATCCCCAGGGGTCGGCTACACCTTC.